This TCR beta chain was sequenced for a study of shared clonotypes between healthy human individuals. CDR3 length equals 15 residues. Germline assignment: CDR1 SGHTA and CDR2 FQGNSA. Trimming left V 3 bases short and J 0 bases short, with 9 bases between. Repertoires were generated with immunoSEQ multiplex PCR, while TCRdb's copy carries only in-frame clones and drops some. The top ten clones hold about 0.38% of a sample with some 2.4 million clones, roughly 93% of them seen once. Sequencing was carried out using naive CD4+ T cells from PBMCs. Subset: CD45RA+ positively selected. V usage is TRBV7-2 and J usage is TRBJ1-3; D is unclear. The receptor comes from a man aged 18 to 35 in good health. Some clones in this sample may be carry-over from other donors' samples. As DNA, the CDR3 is TGTGCCAGCAGCTTCGGCCCTTTCTCTGGAAACACCATATATTTT. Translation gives CASSFGPFSGNTIYF.